These 15 T cell receptor beta chains were sequenced from one sample in a study of T cell responses to AZD1222 COVID-19 vaccine. Sequenced by immunoSEQ multiplex PCR; TCRdb stores in-frame clones only, minus some. The data contain about 120,000 clones, over 85% of them singletons. Here the sequenced sample was peripheral blood, taken on day 0 of AZD1222 vaccination. Receptors were obtained from an adult in good health.

The CDR3 sequence is CASSSGQVSGNTIYF. CDR3 bases: TGCGCCAGCAGCTCCGGACAGGTCTCTGGAAACACCATATATTTT. V is TRBV5-1 and J is TRBJ1-3, with TRBD1 matching over 7 bases. Per the germline V gene, CDR1 is SGHRS and CDR2 is YFSETQ. Losses at the gene ends were 3 bases for V and 0 bases for J; bases not matched to a gene: 3. CDR3 length equals 15 residues.

The chain carries TRBV11-2 and TRBJ1-3; unclear D gene. Germline CDR1 is SGHAT and CDR2 is FQNNGV. The CDR3 loop spans 15 amino acids. V was pared by 0 bases and J by 2 bases, with 8 bases between. CDR3 region: CASSLDLGPGNTIYF. CDR3 in DNA: TGTGCCAGCAGCTTAGACCTTGGGCCTGGAAACACCATATATTTT.

V and J are TRBV2 and TRBJ2-3, with 11 bases matching TRBD2. This CDR3 has 18 amino acids. J gave up 4 bases and V 6 bases, and 15 bases lay outside the gene matches. Germline-derived CDR1 and CDR2 are SNHLY and FYNNEI. The CDR3: CASRKGLAGPWGADTQYF. In DNA, the CDR3 is TGTGCCAGCAGGAAAGGACTAGCGGGTCCGTGGGGGGCAGATACGCAGTATTTT.

The chain links TRBV11-2 to TRBJ2-2; unclear D gene. The germline gives CDR1 SGHAT, CDR2 FQNNGV. The CDR3 length is 14 residues. V lost 1 base and J 5 bases, leaving 8 bases between the germline ends. Written as DNA, the CDR3 is TGTGCCAGCAGCTTAGCCCCTGGTACCGGGGAGCTGTTTTTT. Translation gives CASSLAPGTGELFF.

The V and J genes are TRBV19 and TRBJ2-2; no clear D. Germline CDR1 LNHDA, CDR2 SQIVND (reference sequence). This CDR3 is 14 amino acids long. The V end lost 3 bases, the J end lost 5 bases, and 10 bases lay between the germline ends. In nucleotides, the CDR3 is TGTGCCAGTAGTATTTCTCCACGGACCGGGGAGCTGTTTTTT. Translating it yields CASSISPRTGELFF.

The chain carries TRBV5-6 and TRBJ1-2, with 9 bases matching TRBD1. Looked up from germline, CDR1 is SGHDT and CDR2 is YYEEEE. The length of the CDR3 is 15 residues. After removal of 1 base from V and 5 bases from J, the junction contained 6 bases not matched to a gene. Written as DNA, the CDR3 is TGTGCCAGCAGCTTGTGGGACAGGGTTCATTATGGCTACACCTTC. Translating it yields CASSLWDRVHYGYTF.

V is TRBV3-1 (or the pseudogene TRBV3-2) and J is TRBJ1-1, with TRBD1 as a possible D gene (5 bases). CDR3 size: 15 residues. The V gene's germline CDR1 is LGHDT and CDR2 YNNKEL (reference sequence). The V gene lost 1 base and the J gene lost 3 bases, with 12 bases spanning the gap. This chain's CDR3 is CASSQGWGGDTEAFF. The DNA for the CDR3 is TGTGCCAGCAGCCAAGGATGGGGGGGAGACACTGAAGCTTTCTTT.

The chain carries TRBV5-1 and TRBJ2-3; D remains unclear. The V end was cut by 2 bases, the J end by 2 bases, with 12 bases between. The CDR3 runs to 15 residues. The germline V gene encodes CDR1 SGHRS and CDR2 YFSETQ. CDR3 loop: CASSFERPNTDTQYF. The DNA of the CDR3 is TGCGCCAGCAGCTTCGAGCGCCCGAACACAGATACGCAGTATTTT.

The chain combines TRBV7-8 with TRBJ1-5; 8 bases are shared with TRBD1. The CDR3 totals 14 residues. After removal of 1 base from V and 7 bases from J, the junction contained 3 bases not matched to a gene. CDR1 SGHVS and CDR2 FQNEAQ come from the germline V gene. The CDR3 DNA reads as TGTGCCAGCAGCTTAGTTAGGGACAGGCAGCCCCAGCATTTT. Protein sequence: CASSLVRDRQPQHF.

The chain links TRBV5-1 to TRBJ2-1; 8 bases map to TRBD2. Per germline, CDR1 SGHRS and CDR2 YFSETQ. V shed 2 bases and J 0 bases; nucleotides not matched to a gene: 7. This CDR3 has 17 residues. CDR3 DNA sequence: TGCGCCAGCAGCTTTGGGTTAGCGGGAAGCTCCTACAATGAGCAGTTCTTC. It specifies CASSFGLAGSSYNEQFF. Looking up the rest from reference TRBV5-1 and TRBJ2-1 gives the full variable domain: KAGVTQTPRYLIKTRGQQVTLSCSPISGHRSVSWYQQTPGQGLQFLFEYFSETQRNKGNFPGRFSGRQFSNSRSEMNVSTLELGDSALYLCASSFGLAGSSYNEQFFGPGTRLTVL.

The V gene is TRBV11-2, the J gene TRBJ1-6; D gene ambiguous. V gave up 8 bases and J gave up 10 bases, with 18 bases separating them. Germline CDR1 SGHAT, CDR2 FQNNGV. CDR3 length: 14 amino acids. CDR3 in DNA: TGTGCCAGCCGGGCCTTTTCGGAAGGGTCACCCCTCCACTTT. It encodes CASRAFSEGSPLHF.

The rearrangement links TRBV6-5 to TRBJ2-4, with D possibly matching TRBD1 (5 bases). V was trimmed by 8 bases and J by 6 bases, leaving 14 bases between them. Looked up from germline, CDR1 is MNHEY and CDR2 is SVGAGI. This CDR3 has 13 amino acids. CDR3 protein: CASSLGVGNIQYF. As DNA, the CDR3 is TGTGCCAGCTCCTTAGGGGTTGGAAACATTCAGTACTTC.

This clone was picked up one time. The rearrangement links TRBV5-1 to TRBJ1-6; 7 bases are a match to TRBD1. Germline CDR1 reads SGHRS; CDR2 reads YFSETQ. After removal of 4 bases from V and 7 bases from J, the junction contained 5 bases not matched to a gene. The CDR3 is 14 amino acids. CDR3 protein: CASSPGTENSPLHF. The DNA for the CDR3 is TGCGCCAGCAGCCCCGGGACAGAAAATTCACCCCTCCACTTT. The whole variable domain, filled in from reference TRBV5-1 and TRBJ1-6, reads KAGVTQTPRYLIKTRGQQVTLSCSPISGHRSVSWYQQTPGQGLQFLFEYFSETQRNKGNFPGRFSGRQFSNSRSEMNVSTLELGDSALYLCASSPGTENSPLHFGNGTRLTVT.

This sequence joins TRBV25-1 and TRBJ2-7; D is undetermined. Germline V gene sequence: CDR1 MGHDK, CDR2 SYGVNS. The CDR3 runs to 11 residues. Trimming stripped 4 bases from V and 12 bases from J, with 13 bases between. The CDR3 DNA is TGTGCCAGCAGTGGTGCCGGGTTTACGTACTTC. This gives the protein CASSGAGFTYF.

The CDR3 DNA reads TGTGCCAGCAGTTACTCGCGGACCCTGAACACTGAAGCTTTCTTT. It translates to CASSYSRTLNTEAFF. The rearrangement uses TRBV6-5 and TRBJ1-1, with D hard to call. Trimming removed 0 bases from V and 0 bases from J, with 8 bases in between. This CDR3 has 15 residues. Germline V lookup: CDR1 MNHEY, CDR2 SVGAGI.